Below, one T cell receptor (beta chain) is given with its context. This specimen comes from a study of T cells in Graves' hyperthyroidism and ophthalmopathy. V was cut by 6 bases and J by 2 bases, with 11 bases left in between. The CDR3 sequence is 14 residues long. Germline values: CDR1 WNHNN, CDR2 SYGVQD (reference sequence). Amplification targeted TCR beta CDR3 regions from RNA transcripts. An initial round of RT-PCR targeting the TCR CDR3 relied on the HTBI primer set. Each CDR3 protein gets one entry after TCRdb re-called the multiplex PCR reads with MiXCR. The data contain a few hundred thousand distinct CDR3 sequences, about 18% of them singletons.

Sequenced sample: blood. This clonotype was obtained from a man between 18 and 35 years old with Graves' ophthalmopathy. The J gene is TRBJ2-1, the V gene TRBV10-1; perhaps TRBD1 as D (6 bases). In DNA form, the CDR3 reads TGCGCCAGCAGCCTAGGACAGCCCTACAATGAGCAGTTCTTC. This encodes CASSLGQPYNEQFF.